This T cell receptor (beta chain) was identified in a study of OX40 agonist ivuxolimab in advanced cancers. The germline CDR1 and CDR2 sequences are SGHAT and FQNNGV. The CDR3 contains 15 residues. Losses at the gene ends were 1 base for V and 4 bases for J; bases not matched to a gene: 0. The protocol was immunoSEQ multiplex PCR, while the TCRdb copy is restricted to in-frame clones and leaves out a portion. The table lists some 77,000 clones, 80% to 90% of them singletons. Turning to this clone: Antigen: not known.

Study observations and caveats: Averaging showed that CD8+ T cells had more expanded clones than CD4+ did.

The clonotype originates from an adult with an advanced solid tumor such as melanoma, head and neck, liver or kidney cancer. The chain combines TRBV11-2 with TRBJ2-2; 10 nucleotides agree with TRBD2. Sequences were derived from CD4+ or CD8+ T cells sorted from blood, sampled in a trial of the OX40 agonist ivuxolimab. This CDR3 reads CASSLGTSGTGELFF. CDR3 nucleotides: TGTGCCAGCAGCTTAGGGACTAGCGGCACCGGGGAGCTGTTTTTT.